This passage covers 23 T cell receptor beta chains from one sample sequenced in a study of radiation and T cells in renal cell carcinoma. Time point in this sample: blood 4 weeks post-SBRT, at nephrectomy. Treatment in this sample: 15 Gy SBRT to primary tumor, nephrectomy 4 weeks later. The repertoire was sequenced with immunoSEQ multiplex PCR; TCRdb's copy has only in-frame clones and lacks some. The table records 50,000 to 65,000 clones, 60% to 85% of them present only once. The source material was blood, sampled from a patient whose treatment included radiotherapy and nephrectomy. These receptor sequences come from a man in his fifties or sixties with renal cell carcinoma.

The rearrangement uses TRBV18 and TRBJ2-6, with TRBD1 matching over 9 bases. The length of the CDR3 is 17 residues. In germline, CDR1 is KGHSH, CDR2 LQKENI. V shed 6 bases and J 0 bases; nucleotides not matched to a gene: 6. Written as DNA, the CDR3 is TGTGCCAGCTCTCGAGGGACAGGGATCTCTGGGGCCAACGTCCTGACTTTC. This translates into CASSRGTGISGANVLTF. Full variable domain (remainder filled in from reference TRBV18 and TRBJ2-6): NAGVMQNPRHLVRRRGQEARLRCSPMKGHSHVYWYRQLPEEGLKFMVYLQKENIIDESGMPKERFSAEFPKEGPSILRIQQVVRGDSAAYFCASSRGTGISGANVLTFGAGSRLTVL.

The CDR3 spells CASSPGTSGRGGNEQFF. CDR3 bases: TGTGCCAGCAGCCCCGGGACTAGCGGGAGGGGCGGGAATGAGCAGTTCTTC. The chain couples TRBV7-9 to TRBJ2-1; TRBD2 aligns across 16 bases. This CDR3 comprises 17 residues. Germline CDR1 and CDR2: SEHNR and FQNEAQ (reference sequence). V lost 5 bases and J lost 7; bases outside the gene matches: 8.

The chain has TRBV27 and TRBJ1-6; tentatively, D is TRBD1 (5 bases). CDR1 is MNHEY and CDR2 is SMNVEV in the germline V gene (reference sequence). This CDR3 is 17 amino acids long. Between the trimmed V and J ends, which lost 4 bases and 9 bases, there was a span of 22 bases. The CDR3 here is CASSSSRQYTLGSPLHF. For the CDR3, the DNA is TGTGCCAGCAGTTCGAGCAGACAGTACACCCTGGGTTCACCCCTCCACTTT.

J is TRBJ2-3 and V is TRBV7-9; tentatively, D is TRBD2 (6 bases). CDR1 SEHNR and CDR2 FQNEAQ come from the germline V gene (reference sequence). Trimming removed 3 bases at V and 1 base at J, with 17 bases between. There are 17 residues in the CDR3. CDR3 sequence: CASSFKKGGGGTDTQYF. Written as DNA, the CDR3 is TGTGCCAGCAGCTTTAAAAAGGGAGGAGGAGGCACAGATACGCAGTATTTT.

The chain links TRBV5-6 to TRBJ2-2; TRBD1 matches at 8 bases. J lost 3 bases, V lost 0 bases, and 7 bases had no gene match. CDR3 length: 17 amino acids. The germline CDR1 and CDR2 sequences are SGHDT and YYEEEE. As DNA, the CDR3 is TGTGCCAGCAGCTTGGCGAGTCAGGGGGCGTACACCGGGGAGCTGTTTTTT. Translated, it gives CASSLASQGAYTGELFF.

V usage is TRBV15 and J usage is TRBJ1-1; 7 bases map to TRBD1. V dropped 6 bases and J dropped 0; count of bases not matched to a gene: 7. The length of the CDR3 is 15 residues. The germline gives CDR1 LNHNV, CDR2 YYDKDF (reference sequence). CDR3 amino acids: CATRDRGQLNTEAFF. CDR3 sequence (DNA): TGTGCCACCAGGGACCGGGGACAGCTGAACACTGAAGCTTTCTTT.

This clone was detected only a few times. V usage is TRBV5-6 and J usage is TRBJ1-2; D is ambiguous. This CDR3 is built from 11 residues. V gave up 1 base and J gave up 10 bases, with 8 bases separating them. In germline, CDR1 is SGHDT, CDR2 YYEEEE. CDR3 amino acids: CASSLRSFYTF. The DNA for the CDR3 is TGTGCCAGCAGCTTGCGCAGCTTCTACACCTTC.

The chain joins TRBV5-5 to TRBJ1-1, with D tentatively TRBD1 (5 bases). The germline CDR1 and CDR2 sequences are SGHKS and YYEKEE (reference sequence). V was shortened by 2 bases and J by 3 bases, with 8 bases between the two germline ends. This CDR3 contains 13 residues. The CDR3 DNA reads TGTGCCAGCAGCTTAGGAGGGGACACTGAAGCTTTCTTT. As protein: CASSLGGDTEAFF.

The genes are TRBV30 and TRBJ1-2; 9 bases fit TRBD1. The germline V gene has CDR1 GTSNPN and CDR2 SVGIG (reference sequence). The trim removed 3 bases at V and 6 bases at J, leaving 5 bases unmatched. CDR3 length equals 13 residues. DNA of the CDR3: TGTGCCTGGAGACCGGGGACAGGGCATGGCTACACCTTC. Amino acid sequence: CAWRPGTGHGYTF.

The chain links TRBV7-9 to TRBJ2-1, with TRBD2 matching 8 bases. Germline V gene lookup returns CDR1 SEHNR and CDR2 FQNEAQ (reference sequence). With 5 bases clipped from V and 1 base from J, the junction kept 7 bases outside the gene matches. This CDR3 comprises 16 residues. CDR3 bases: TGTGCCAGCAGCCCTTGGCGGGGGGCGTCCTACAATGAGCAGTTCTTC. As protein: CASSPWRGASYNEQFF.

CDR3 loop: CASSGNTGTGETQYF. The CDR3 DNA reads TGCGCCAGCAGTGGGAATACGGGAACAGGAGAGACCCAGTACTTC. The J gene is TRBJ2-5, the V gene TRBV10-1, with D perhaps matching TRBD1 or TRBD2 (5 bases each). The V and J ends lost 4 bases and 4 bases respectively, with 16 bases between them. The CDR3 sequence is 15 residues long. The germline CDR1 and CDR2 sequences are WNHNN and SYGVQD (reference sequence).

The CDR3 protein is CASSSCPVPSSYEQYV. CDR3 DNA: TGTGCCAGCAGCTCTTGCCCGGTACCTAGCTCCTACGAGCAGTACGTC. This sequence joins TRBV11-3 and TRBJ2-7, with D uncertain. The CDR3 runs to 16 residues. CDR1 is SGHNT and CDR2 is YENEEA in the germline V gene. V was clipped by 4 bases and J by 0 bases, with 16 bases between them.

This clone was seen a few times. V usage is TRBV10-3 and J usage is TRBJ1-4; possibly TRBD1 for D (5 bases). CDR1 and CDR2 from the germline V gene are ENHRY and SYGVKD. Trimming took off 10 bases at V and 8 bases at J, with 17 bases between the two ends. The CDR3 has 13 amino acids. The CDR3 is CATRRGMGEKLFF. The CDR3 region has the DNA TGTGCCACCCGCCGGGGGATGGGAGAAAAACTGTTTTTT.

In its sample, this clone was seen a few times. The gene calls are TRBV30 and TRBJ1-6; D is perhaps TRBD1 (5 bases). CDR3 length equals 13 residues. Germline-derived CDR1 and CDR2 are GTSNPN and SVGIG (reference sequence). V was shortened by 3 bases and J by 10 bases, with 13 bases between the two germline ends. For the CDR3, the DNA is TGTGCCTGGAGAAAGGGACCAGGGTCACCCCTCCACTTT. This gives the protein CAWRKGPGSPLHF.

The J gene is TRBJ1-1, the V gene TRBV5-1, with D uncertain. This CDR3 spans 13 amino acids. V lost 4 bases and J lost 4, with 11 bases in between. The germline CDR1 and CDR2 sequences are SGHRS and YFSETQ. The CDR3 reads CASSAPGSTEAFF. CDR3 sequence (DNA): TGCGCCAGCAGCGCCCCGGGGTCCACTGAAGCTTTCTTT.

This clone was observed once. CDR3 region: CASSLAKGGAYEQYV. In DNA form, the CDR3 reads TGTGCCAGCAGCTTGGCCAAGGGGGGAGCCTACGAGCAGTACGTC. The rearrangement links TRBV5-5 to TRBJ2-7, with D possibly being TRBD1 or TRBD2 (6 bases each). V lost 0 bases to trimming and J lost 2 bases, with 12 bases between them. This CDR3 has 15 amino acids. CDR1 is SGHKS, CDR2 YYEKEE, per germline (reference sequence).

The V call is TRBV12-5, the J call TRBJ1-2; possibly TRBD1 for D (5 bases). CDR3 size: 12 residues. Germline CDR1 reads LGHNT; CDR2 reads FRNRAP. The germline V and J ends were trimmed by 2 bases and 8 bases, with 9 bases remaining between them. The CDR3 DNA follows: TGTGCTAGTGGTTTGCAGGGAGAGGGCTACACCTTC. Translation: CASGLQGEGYTF.

The chain combines TRBV6-6 with TRBJ2-5; D is perhaps TRBD1 or TRBD2 (7 bases each). The CDR3 is 16 amino acids. The germline V and J ends were trimmed by 7 bases and 7 bases, with 25 bases remaining between them. CDR1 and CDR2 from the germline V gene are MNHNY and SVGAGI (reference sequence). This CDR3 is CASTKPGGDSRGTQYF. The DNA for the CDR3 is TGTGCCAGCACCAAACCAGGGGGGGACTCAAGAGGGACCCAGTACTTC.

J is TRBJ1-2 and V is TRBV29-1, with 7 bases aligning to TRBD1. Looked up from germline, CDR1 is SQVTM and CDR2 is ANQGSEA. J gave up 4 bases and V 4 bases, and 9 bases lay outside the gene matches. The CDR3 loop spans 14 amino acids. The CDR3 DNA follows: TGCAGCGTTGGGGGAGGGGGCGCGGGCTATGGCTACACCTTC. It translates to CSVGGGGAGYGYTF. The variable domain in full, completed from reference TRBV29-1 and TRBJ1-2, reads SAVISQKPSRDICQRGTSLTIQCQVDSQVTMMFWYRQQPGQSLTLIATANQGSEATYESGFVIDKFPISRPNLTFSTLTVSNMSPEDSSIYLCSVGGGGAGYGYTFGSGTRLTVV.

This chain connects TRBV7-9 to TRBJ2-2; D is perhaps TRBD1 (5 bases). V dropped 1 base and J dropped 0 bases, with 15 bases sitting between them. This CDR3 region has 18 residues. Per the germline V gene, CDR1 is SEHNR and CDR2 is FQNEAQ (reference sequence). This chain's CDR3 is CASSLVGWGTANTGELFF. CDR3 DNA sequence: TGTGCCAGCAGCTTAGTGGGTTGGGGCACAGCGAACACCGGGGAGCTGTTTTTT.

The genes are TRBV14 and TRBJ2-6; perhaps TRBD1 as D (6 bases). CDR1 and CDR2 from the germline V gene are SGHDN and FVKESK. Trimming removed 5 bases from V and 0 bases from J, with 14 bases in between. This CDR3 is built from 17 residues. The CDR3 DNA reads as TGTGCCAGCAGCTTGGACAGTCTTGTCTCTGGGGCCAACGTCCTGACTTTC. Translation: CASSLDSLVSGANVLTF.

Only a few counts were recorded for this clone. V is TRBV5-4 and J is TRBJ1-1, with D tentatively TRBD1 (5 bases). The V gene's germline CDR1 is SGHNT and CDR2 YYREEE (reference sequence). CDR3 length: 16 amino acids. Deletions cut 4 bases from V and 1 base from J, with 17 bases between. CDR3 region: CASSPGGYQGNTEAFF. CDR3 nucleotides: TGTGCCAGCAGCCCAGGAGGGTATCAGGGGAACACTGAAGCTTTCTTT.

This sequence joins TRBV11-3 and TRBJ2-7; D perhaps matches TRBD1 (6 bases). Trimming cost V 0 bases and J 6 bases, with 12 bases left between them. Germline V gives CDR1 SGHNT, CDR2 YENEEA. The CDR3 extends over 14 amino acids. The CDR3 DNA reads as TGTGCCAGCAGCTTAGATCCCACAGGGAGCGAGCAGTACGTC. This sequence encodes CASSLDPTGSEQYV.